This T cell receptor (beta chain) was captured by sequencing in a study of blood T cell repertoires in COVID-19. This CDR3 spans 13 amino acids. The V end was cut by 6 bases, the J end by 3 bases, with 6 bases between. Germline V lookup: CDR1 MNHEY, CDR2 SVGAGI. Here immunoSEQ multiplex PCR was the method, and the copy in TCRdb shows in-frame clones only, minus some. Here the sample spans about 47,000 clones, roughly 84% being singletons. The chain is built from TRBV6-5 and TRBJ1-6, with unresolved D. This receptor was obtained from a man aged 50-59 years with acute or convalescent COVID-19. The source material was peripheral blood. The chain's CDR3 is CASRASYNSPLHF. The CDR3 bases are TGTGCCAGCAGGGCCAGCTATAATTCACCCCTCCACTTT.